This TCR beta chain comes out of a study of T-cell memory formation after mild COVID-19. The sample holds a few counts of this clonotype. Sample barcodes and UMIs were carried by the TCR alpha and TCR beta cDNA libraries that 5'RACE generated with constant-segment primers. TCRdb reanalysed the 5' RACE reads using MiXCR and keeps one entry per CDR3 protein. The table includes fewer than 300,000 distinct CDR3 sequences, 15% to 20% detected once. The sample comprised PBMCs or a T cell subset sorted from them (not recorded which). This TCR came from a man between 18 and 29 years old who had mild COVID-19 (a few samples of this study predate the infection). Cell type and time point are not known.

CDR3 bases: TGTGCCAGCAGTTTAGCGCAGGGTGGTTCACCCCTCCACTTT. Its protein is CASSLAQGGSPLHF. This rearrangement joins TRBV28 to TRBJ1-6, with a tentative D call TRBD1 (5 bases). The germline CDR1 and CDR2 sequences are MDHEN and SYDVKM. V lost 2 bases and J lost 9, with 11 bases in between. This CDR3 has 14 amino acids.